This T cell receptor beta chain was captured in a study of human T cells and chemical hapten exposure. Overall study: Small volume differences among pooled libraries mainly caused per-sample TCR yield variation.

The time point here: pre-sensitization, week 0. Sample treatment: therapeutic diphenylcyclopropenone sensitization with weekly scalp DPC. Library construction involved attaching unique molecular identifiers to individual cDNA molecules, which allowed quantitative, reproducible TCR counting. TCRdb called the RACE reads again in MiXCR, with one record for every CDR3 protein. The top ten hold approximately 4.5% of the sample, which has about 77,000 distinct CDR3 sequences, around 15% seen once. This clonotype was found a few times. This clonotype was sampled from a woman aged 45-65 years with alopecia areata. Some clones in this sample may be carry-over from other donors' samples. The sequencing used whole blood, collected in connection with sensitization to the hapten diphenylcyclopropenone (DPC).

CDR3 coding DNA: TGTGCCAGTAGTCCACGTTGGCAGGCCGAGGATGGCTACACCTTC. This encodes CASSPRWQAEDGYTF. V and J are TRBV19 and TRBJ1-2; D remains unclear. CDR1 and CDR2 from the germline V gene are LNHDA and SQIVND (reference sequence). Trimming pared 5 bases from V and 6 bases from J, leaving 19 bases between. This CDR3 region has 15 residues.